These T cell receptor beta chains were read from a single sample in a study of breast tumors, draining lymph nodes, adjacent tissues. TCRdb analysed the multiplex PCR reads with MiXCR anew, one entry per CDR3 protein. The data show under 80,000 distinct CDR3 sequences, around two fifths seen once. Sequencing was done on a sample of breast tumor tissue. These receptors were taken from a female donor with breast cancer. Some clones in this sample may be carry-over from other donors' samples. CDR3s include the opening cysteine and the closing phenylalanine or tryptophan. The order of the fields is CDR3 length, V gene, clone size, J gene, D gene, CDR3 protein, CDR3 DNA. D genes are given only for firm matches. Only part of the rows carry a size: once, few, many, or a class if the clone is expanded.

cdr3_length: 15; v_call: TRBV6-6; clone_size: few; j_call: TRBJ2-2; d_call: TRBD2; cdr3_aa: CASSHWTSTPGELFF; cdr3_nt: TGTGCCAGCAGTCACTGGACTAGTACCCCCGGGGAGCTGTTTTTT
cdr3_length: 15; v_call: TRBV7-2; clone_size: many; j_call: TRBJ2-2; d_call: TRBD2; cdr3_aa: CAIKRGAGGTGELFF; cdr3_nt: TGTGCCATCAAGCGGGGGGCCGGGGGAACCGGGGAGCTGTTTTTT
cdr3_length: 18; v_call: TRBV5-6; clone_size: once; j_call: TRBJ2-5; d_call: TRBD1; cdr3_aa: CASSHGTGGGVEGETQYF; cdr3_nt: TGTGCCAGCAGCCACGGGACAGGGGGCGGGGTGGAGGGAGAGACCCAGTACTTC
cdr3_length: 16; v_call: TRBV9; clone_size: many; j_call: TRBJ2-5; d_call: TRBD1; cdr3_aa: CASSTWTGGLQETQYF; cdr3_nt: TGTGCCAGCAGCACTTGGACAGGGGGCCTCCAAGAGACCCAGTACTTC
cdr3_length: 14; v_call: TRBV5-5; clone_size: -; j_call: TRBJ1-4; d_call: -; cdr3_aa: CASSWGGTNEKLFF; cdr3_nt: TGTGCCAGCAGTTGGGGGGGCACTAATGAAAAACTGTTTTTT
cdr3_length: 15; v_call: TRBV3-1; clone_size: many; j_call: TRBJ1-4; d_call: TRBD1; cdr3_aa: CASSQGQGGNEKLFF; cdr3_nt: TGTGCCAGCAGCCAAGGACAGGGGGGAAATGAAAAACTGTTTTTT
cdr3_length: 14; v_call: TRBV20-1; clone_size: -; j_call: TRBJ2-7; d_call: -; cdr3_aa: CSARAGRCSYEQYF; cdr3_nt: TGCAGTGCTAGAGCAGGGAGATGCTCCTACGAGCAGTACTTC
cdr3_length: 17; v_call: TRBV10-2; clone_size: -; j_call: TRBJ2-2; d_call: TRBD2; cdr3_aa: CASEETGGGVSTGELFF; cdr3_nt: TGCGCCAGCGAAGAGACCGGGGGGGGAGTTAGCACCGGGGAGCTGTTTTTT
cdr3_length: 15; v_call: TRBV11-2; clone_size: -; j_call: TRBJ1-2; d_call: TRBD1; cdr3_aa: CASSFTGQSRTGYTF; cdr3_nt: TGTGCCAGCAGCTTCACGGGACAGTCCAGAACCGGCTACACCTTC
cdr3_length: 12; v_call: TRBV5-8; clone_size: many; j_call: TRBJ2-7; d_call: -; cdr3_aa: CASSSQKYEQYF; cdr3_nt: TGTGCCAGCAGCTCCCAAAAGTACGAGCAGTACTTC
cdr3_length: 11; v_call: TRBV2; clone_size: many; j_call: TRBJ1-4; d_call: -; cdr3_aa: CASTQREKLFF; cdr3_nt: TGTGCCAGCACACAGCGTGAAAAACTGTTTTTT
cdr3_length: 13; v_call: TRBV5-6; clone_size: once; j_call: TRBJ1-2; d_call: -; cdr3_aa: CASSPPGITGNTF; cdr3_nt: TGTGCCAGCAGCCCACCGGGGATCACTGGAAACACCTTC
cdr3_length: 17; v_call: TRBV3-1; clone_size: many; j_call: TRBJ2-5; d_call: -; cdr3_aa: CASSNRVPPCLQETQYF; cdr3_nt: TGTGCCAGCAGCAACAGGGTACCCCCATGTTTGCAAGAGACCCAGTACTTC
cdr3_length: 14; v_call: TRBV3-1; clone_size: many; j_call: TRBJ2-3; d_call: TRBD2; cdr3_aa: CASNLAGSTDTQYF; cdr3_nt: TGTGCCAGCAACCTAGCGGGGAGCACAGATACGCAGTATTTT
cdr3_length: 17; v_call: TRBV11-2; clone_size: many; j_call: TRBJ2-2; d_call: -; cdr3_aa: CASSPYLGRVNTGELFF; cdr3_nt: TGTGCCAGCAGCCCATACTTAGGGCGGGTGAACACCGGGGAGCTGTTTTTT
cdr3_length: 14; v_call: TRBV7-2; clone_size: many; j_call: TRBJ2-7; d_call: TRBD2; cdr3_aa: CASRTSGGSYEQYF; cdr3_nt: TGTGCCAGCCGGACTAGCGGGGGCTCCTACGAGCAGTACTTC
cdr3_length: 15; v_call: TRBV4-1; clone_size: many; j_call: TRBJ2-1; d_call: -; cdr3_aa: CASSQDLLAYNEQFF; cdr3_nt: TGCGCCAGCAGCCAAGATCTTCTAGCATACAATGAGCAGTTCTTC
cdr3_length: 15; v_call: TRBV19; clone_size: many; j_call: TRBJ2-3; d_call: -; cdr3_aa: CASSRSGQLMDTQYF; cdr3_nt: TGTGCCAGTAGTAGATCGGGACAACTGATGGATACGCAGTATTTT
cdr3_length: 13; v_call: TRBV3-1; clone_size: many; j_call: TRBJ1-2; d_call: -; cdr3_aa: CASSQVGGSGYTF; cdr3_nt: TGTGCCAGCAGCCAAGTAGGGGGGAGCGGCTACACCTTC
cdr3_length: 15; v_call: TRBV10-1; clone_size: many; j_call: TRBJ2-1; d_call: TRBD2; cdr3_aa: CASSDTSGGYNEQFF; cdr3_nt: TGCGCCAGCAGTGATACTAGCGGGGGCTACAATGAGCAGTTCTTC
cdr3_length: 16; v_call: TRBV6-1; clone_size: many; j_call: TRBJ2-5; d_call: TRBD2; cdr3_aa: CASSAGTSGRQETQYF; cdr3_nt: TGTGCCAGCAGTGCAGGGACTAGCGGACGCCAAGAGACCCAGTACTTC
cdr3_length: 13; v_call: TRBV20-1; clone_size: many; j_call: TRBJ2-1; d_call: -; cdr3_aa: CSASLLTYNEQFF; cdr3_nt: TGCAGTGCTAGTCTTCTAACCTACAATGAGCAGTTCTTC
cdr3_length: 14; v_call: TRBV12-3/TRBV12-4; clone_size: many; j_call: TRBJ1-5; d_call: TRBD1; cdr3_aa: CASSTGQASRPQHF; cdr3_nt: TGTGCCAGCAGTACGGGACAGGCGAGCCGGCCCCAGCATTTT
cdr3_length: 13; v_call: TRBV7-9; clone_size: -; j_call: TRBJ2-5; d_call: -; cdr3_aa: CASSTALIGAQYF; cdr3_nt: TGTGCCAGCAGCACAGCCTTAATAGGGGCCCAGTACTTC
cdr3_length: 18; v_call: TRBV7-3; clone_size: -; j_call: TRBJ2-5; d_call: TRBD2; cdr3_aa: CASSLTGLSGRAGETQYF; cdr3_nt: TGTGCCAGCAGCTTAACCGGGCTCAGCGGGAGGGCCGGGGAGACCCAGTACTTC
cdr3_length: 16; v_call: TRBV12-5; clone_size: many; j_call: TRBJ2-6; d_call: -; cdr3_aa: CASGGHQSSGANVLTF; cdr3_nt: TGTGCTAGTGGTGGGCACCAGAGCTCTGGGGCCAACGTCCTGACTTTC
cdr3_length: 15; v_call: TRBV6-6; clone_size: medium-sized; j_call: TRBJ2-7; d_call: TRBD1; cdr3_aa: CASSRPGQGPYEQYF; cdr3_nt: TGTGCCAGCAGTCGGCCGGGACAGGGACCCTACGAGCAGTACTTC
cdr3_length: 17; v_call: TRBV12-3/TRBV12-4; clone_size: -; j_call: TRBJ1-5; d_call: TRBD1; cdr3_aa: CASSFRQGRYSNQPQHF; cdr3_nt: TGTGCCAGCAGTTTCCGACAGGGCCGTTATAGCAATCAGCCCCAGCATTTT